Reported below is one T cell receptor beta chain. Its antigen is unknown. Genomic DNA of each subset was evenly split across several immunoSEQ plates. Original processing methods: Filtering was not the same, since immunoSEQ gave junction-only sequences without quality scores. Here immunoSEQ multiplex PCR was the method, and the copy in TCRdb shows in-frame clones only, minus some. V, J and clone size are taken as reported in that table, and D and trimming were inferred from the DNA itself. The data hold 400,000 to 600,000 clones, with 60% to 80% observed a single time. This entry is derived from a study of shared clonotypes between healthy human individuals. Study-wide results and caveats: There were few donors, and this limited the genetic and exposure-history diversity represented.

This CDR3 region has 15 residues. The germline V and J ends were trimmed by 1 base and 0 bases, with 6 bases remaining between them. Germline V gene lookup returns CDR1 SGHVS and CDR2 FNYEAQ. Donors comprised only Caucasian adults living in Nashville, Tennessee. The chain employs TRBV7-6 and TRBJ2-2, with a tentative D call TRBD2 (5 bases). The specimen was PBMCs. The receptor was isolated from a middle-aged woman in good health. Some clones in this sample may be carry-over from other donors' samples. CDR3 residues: CASSLGRANTGELFF. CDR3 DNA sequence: TGTGCCAGCAGCTTAGGGCGGGCGAACACCGGGGAGCTGTTTTTT.